These 19 T cell receptor beta chains originate from one sample sequenced in a study of blood T cell repertoires in COVID-19. Sequencing was performed with immunoSEQ multiplex PCR; in TCRdb, only in-frame clones are kept and a portion is missing. Found here are fewer than 200,000 clones, 70% to 90% of them singletons; the top ten hold roughly 4.5%. The sample was PBMCs or T cells enriched from blood (not recorded which). These receptors were obtained from a woman in her forties or fifties who had recovered from COVID-19.

The V gene is TRBV11-2, the J gene TRBJ1-2; tentative D call: TRBD1 (5 bases). The CDR3 has 13 residues. Germline V gives CDR1 SGHAT, CDR2 FQNNGV. The germline V and J ends were trimmed by 3 bases and 6 bases, with 11 bases remaining between them. The CDR3 DNA reads as TGTGCCAGCAGCTTGGGGGGGAGAGATGGCTACACCTTC. Its translation is CASSLGGRDGYTF.

This clone was seen once. The sample holds other DNA sequences that translate to the same CDR3. J is TRBJ2-3 and V is TRBV9, with a tentative D call TRBD2 (5 bases). V was shortened by 4 bases and J by 0 bases, with 12 bases between the two germline ends. Germline values: CDR1 SGDLS, CDR2 YYNGEE. The length of the CDR3 is 15 residues. The CDR3, as DNA: TGTGCCAGCAGCTTCAGCGGAGCTAGCACAGATACGCAGTATTTT. Translating it yields CASSFSGASTDTQYF.

The chain recombines TRBV7-9 with TRBJ1-4; D uncertain. The CDR3 spans 15 residues. The germline gives CDR1 SEHNR, CDR2 FQNEAQ (reference sequence). The germline V and J ends were trimmed by 2 bases and 4 bases, with 11 bases remaining between them. The CDR3 loop reads CASSLLEARNEKLFF. The CDR3 DNA reads as TGTGCCAGCAGCTTACTTGAGGCACGTAATGAAAAACTGTTTTTT. The complete variable domain, with remaining parts taken from reference TRBV7-9 and TRBJ1-4, reads DTGVSQNPRHKITKRGQNVTFRCDPISEHNRLYWYRQTLGQGPEFLTYFQNEAQLEKSRLLSDRFSAERPKGSFSTLEIQRTEQGDSAMYLCASSLLEARNEKLFFGSGTQLSVL.

The chain is built from TRBV5-4 and TRBJ2-1, with a possible D match to TRBD2 (7 bases). The CDR3 totals 17 residues. From germline, CDR1 is SGHNT and CDR2 YYREEE (reference sequence). V was cut by 3 bases and J by 3 bases, with 19 bases left in between. The CDR3 region is CASSSQGGWDYYNEQFF. In DNA form, the CDR3 reads TGTGCCAGCAGCTCCCAAGGGGGGTGGGACTACTACAATGAGCAGTTCTTC.

The chain has TRBV5-1 and TRBJ1-2; 9 nucleotides align to TRBD1. The ends lost 4 bases at V and 8 bases at J; junction bases unmatched: 9. There are 14 residues in the CDR3. Germline V gene sequence: CDR1 SGHRS, CDR2 YFSETQ. The CDR3 DNA sequence: TGCGCCAGCAGCCTCCGCAGACAGGGGGGCGGCTACACCTTC. Translation: CASSLRRQGGGYTF.

The V gene is TRBV6-5, the J gene TRBJ1-4; possible D gene TRBD1, 6 bases. Germline V CDR1 and CDR2: MNHEY, SVGAGI. The CDR3 contains 13 residues. Trimming cost V 0 bases and J 11 bases, with 10 bases left between them. The DNA for the CDR3 is TGTGCCAGCAGTTACTCTGGACAGCTCAAACTGTTTTTT. This sequence encodes CASSYSGQLKLFF.

Note on this clone: Mismatch with germline at one junction end may stem from a read error. This chain's CDR3 is CASSLEAFGGLFF. CDR3 sequence (DNA): TGTGCCAGCAGCTTAGAGGCGTTCGGGGGGCTGTTTTTT. The V and J genes are TRBV11-2 and TRBJ2-2, with D possibly being TRBD2 (6 bases). Germline V gene lookup returns CDR1 SGHAT and CDR2 FQNNGV. The CDR3 is 13 residues long.

The chain employs TRBV5-1 and TRBJ2-5; a possible D gene is TRBD1 (5 bases). V dropped 3 bases and J dropped 4 bases, with 10 bases sitting between them. This CDR3 contains 13 residues. Per germline, CDR1 SGHRS and CDR2 YFSETQ. Here the CDR3 DNA reads TGCGCCAGCAGCTCAGGGTATCGAGAGACCCAGTACTTC. Translated: CASSSGYRETQYF.

The chain recombines TRBV11-3 with TRBJ2-7, with TRBD2 as a possible D gene (5 bases). This CDR3 has 13 residues. Germline V lookup: CDR1 SGHNT, CDR2 YENEEA. V was pared by 6 bases and J by 0 bases, with 9 bases between. CDR3 coding DNA: TGTGCCAGCAGGAGCGGTAGCTCCTACGAGCAGTACGTC. It yields the protein CASRSGSSYEQYV.

This rearrangement joins TRBV6-6 to TRBJ2-7; TRBD2 agrees at 7 bases. The CDR3 sequence is 12 residues long. Looked up from germline, CDR1 is MNHNY and CDR2 is SVGAGI (reference sequence). The chain's CDR3 is CSSGTGPYEQYV. Here the CDR3 DNA reads TGTTCGAGCGGGACTGGACCCTACGAGCAGTACGTC.

This clone was seen just once. The DNA for the CDR3 is TGTGCCAGCAGCGTTCTAATCTCGACGGGGATAAACACCGGGGAGCTGTTTTTT. Its translation: CASSVLISTGINTGELFF. The rearrangement links TRBV9 to TRBJ2-2; tentatively, D is TRBD2 (5 bases). The CDR3 is 18 residues long. V lost 2 bases to trimming and J lost 2 bases, with 19 bases between them. Germline loops: CDR1 SGDLS, CDR2 YYNGEE.

The chain has TRBV15 and TRBJ2-5; 7 nucleotides line up with TRBD2. This CDR3 comprises 14 residues. V lost 11 bases and J lost 4; bases outside the gene matches: 13. From germline, CDR1 is LNHNV and CDR2 YYDKDF (reference sequence). CDR3: CASSSGNSRETQYF. CDR3 nucleotides: TGTGCCTCCTCGAGCGGGAATTCCAGAGAGACCCAGTACTTC.

This clone has just a few counts. CDR3 sequence reads: CASSYTTGSDQPQHF. The CDR3, as DNA: TGTGCCAGCAGTTACACGACAGGGTCTGATCAGCCCCAGCATTTT. The chain carries TRBV6-5 and TRBJ1-5, with 7 bases matching TRBD1. The CDR3 is made up of 15 amino acids. V lost 2 bases, J lost 5 bases, and 6 bases stayed unmatched. Germline CDR1 reads MNHEY; CDR2 reads SVGAGI.

This clone was seen a few times. The chain joins TRBV30 to TRBJ2-7; 10 nucleotides line up with TRBD2. Trimming removed 0 bases from V and 2 bases from J; junction bases left unmatched: 4. The CDR3 runs 15 residues. Looked up from germline, CDR1 is GTSNPN and CDR2 is SVGIG (reference sequence). This CDR3 is CAWSVLAGKTYEQYV. CDR3 sequence (DNA): TGTGCCTGGAGTGTACTAGCGGGAAAAACCTACGAGCAGTACGTC.

The chain carries TRBV9 and TRBJ1-5; possible D gene TRBD1, 5 bases. The germline V and J ends were trimmed by 3 bases and 9 bases, with 16 bases remaining between them. The length of the CDR3 is 14 residues. Looked up from germline, CDR1 is SGDLS and CDR2 is YYNGEE. This CDR3 is CASSGGVAEGPQHF. As DNA, the CDR3 is TGTGCCAGCAGCGGGGGGGTCGCAGAGGGGCCCCAGCATTTT. Drawing the rest from reference TRBV9 and TRBJ1-5, the complete variable domain is DSGVTQTPKHLITATGQRVTLRCSPRSGDLSVYWYQQSLDQGLQFLIQYYNGEERAKGNILERFSAQQFPDLHSELNLSSLELGDSALYFCASSGGVAEGPQHFGDGTRLSIL.

The genes are TRBV2 and TRBJ1-2; TRBD1 matches at 9 bases. The germline V gene has CDR1 SNHLY and CDR2 FYNNEI. Losses at the gene ends were 3 bases for V and 5 bases for J; bases not matched to a gene: 4. The CDR3 sequence is 14 residues long. DNA for the CDR3: TGTGCCAGCAGTGAGGCACAGGGGGCTTATGGCTACACCTTC. Its translation is CASSEAQGAYGYTF.

The V call is TRBV19, the J call TRBJ1-6; 9 bases fit TRBD1. The germline CDR1 and CDR2 sequences are LNHDA and SQIVND (reference sequence). The CDR3 totals 16 residues. Trimming removed 7 bases from V and 5 bases from J; junction bases left unmatched: 9. In DNA, the CDR3 is TGTGCCAGTACCCTACAGGGGGCTTCGAATAATTCACCCCTCCACTTT. This sequence encodes CASTLQGASNNSPLHF.

This clone came up a few times. The chain employs TRBV5-1 and TRBJ2-2; possibly TRBD2 for D (5 bases). Trimming removed 0 bases from V and 7 bases from J, with 10 bases in between. Germline V gene lookup returns CDR1 SGHRS and CDR2 YFSETQ. The CDR3 has 14 amino acids. Written as DNA, the CDR3 is TGCGCCAGCAGCTTGGGCACCGAGGGCGGGGAGCTGTTTTTT. Protein: CASSLGTEGGELFF.

The chain has TRBV9 and TRBJ2-6; tentatively, D is TRBD1 (5 bases). The CDR3 loop spans 15 amino acids. The germline V gene has CDR1 SGDLS and CDR2 YYNGEE. V was cut by 3 bases and J by 1 base, with 8 bases left in between. The CDR3 protein is CASSAQGSGANVLTF. CDR3 coding DNA: TGTGCCAGCAGCGCTCAGGGTTCTGGGGCCAACGTCCTGACTTTC.